This entry lists 10 T cell receptor beta chains sequenced from one sample in a study of blood T cells in healthy people across ages (dated by TCRdb to the mid-2010s). Library generation was performed with 5' RACE. The sequencer listed for this sample is Illumina HiSeq 2500. A second PCR of roughly 7 to 12 cycles was run with a J-beta primer mix and a sample-barcoded 5' primer. TCRdb redid the processing of the public reads, applying fastp at Q25 and MiXCR, and retained in-frame beta chains. CDR3 protein sequences are deduplicated, and each keeps its most common genes and DNA. Within this sample are 1.2 million to 1.5 million distinct CDR3 sequences, with roughly 40% of them counted one time only. The top ten hold 7.9% of the sample. Sequencing was carried out using blood. These receptors were taken from a woman aged 18-30 years in good health.

This clonotype was seen more than once but under ten times. This chain connects TRBV12-3 or TRBV12-4 to TRBJ1-2, with 7 bases matching TRBD1. This CDR3 is 12 amino acids long. V was clipped by 6 bases and J by 7 bases; unmatched bases: 5. The CDR3 DNA sequence: TGTGCCAGCAGCCCAGGGGGACGTGGCTACACCTTC. This encodes CASSPGGRGYTF.

V gene TRBV30 combines with J gene TRBJ2-7; D is unclear. The V end lost 2 bases, the J end lost 6 bases, and 8 bases lay between the germline ends. The germline gives CDR1 GTSNPN, CDR2 SVGIG (reference sequence). CDR3 length: 11 residues. The CDR3 DNA is TGTGCCTGGAGTAGAGAGGCCGAGCAGTACTTC. Translating gives CAWSREAEQYF.

Only a few counts were recorded for this clonotype. CDR3 sequence reads: CASSYSGLAEPHNEQFF. CDR3 bases: TGTGCCAGCAGTTACTCGGGACTAGCGGAACCTCACAATGAGCAGTTCTTC. This chain connects TRBV6-5 to TRBJ2-1; 11 nucleotides agree with TRBD2. The length of the CDR3 is 17 residues. Trimming at V came to 0 bases and at J to 5 bases, leaving 6 bases not matched to a gene. The V gene's germline CDR1 is MNHEY and CDR2 SVGAGI.

CDR3 protein: CASSQAGGQQVYGYTF. The CDR3 DNA follows: TGTGCCAGCAGCCAAGCGGGTGGACAGCAGGTCTATGGCTACACCTTC. The genes are TRBV4-2 and TRBJ1-2, with D perhaps TRBD1 (6 bases). Between the trimmed V and J ends, which lost 1 base and 4 bases, there was a span of 16 bases. The V gene's germline CDR1 is LGHNA and CDR2 YNFKEQ. The CDR3 has 16 amino acids.

V usage is TRBV29-1 and J usage is TRBJ2-5; D is uncertain. Trimming stripped 4 bases from V and 5 bases from J, with 20 bases between. The CDR3 runs to 15 residues. Germline CDR1 is SQVTM and CDR2 is ANQGSEA. The CDR3 reads CSVVGAVSKLETQYF. The CDR3 DNA sequence: TGCAGCGTTGTCGGTGCCGTATCCAAATTGGAGACCCAGTACTTC.

The sample holds many counts of this clonotype. This rearrangement joins TRBV12-3 or TRBV12-4 to TRBJ1-2; possible D gene TRBD1, 5 bases. The ends were cut back, 6 bases at V and 4 bases at J, with 9 bases in the middle. The CDR3 consists of 12 residues. The CDR3 DNA is TGTGCCAGCAGGGGGCTTGGCTATGGCTACACCTTC. It yields the protein CASRGLGYGYTF.

For this clonotype: The junction differs from germline at one of its ends, possibly a read error. This chain uses TRBV7-6 with TRBJ1-1, with TRBD1 as a possible D gene (5 bases). CDR3 size: 11 residues. CDR1 and CDR2 from the germline V gene are SGHVS and FNYEAQ. CDR3 bases: TGTGCCGGCAGCGCCCGGACGACAGTTTTCTTT. Amino acid sequence: CAGSARTTVFF.

This clonotype was detected a few times. The chain recombines TRBV20-1 with TRBJ2-3, with 10 bases that match TRBD2. The CDR3 is 16 amino acids. Germline CDR1 reads DFQATT; CDR2 reads SNEGSKA (reference sequence). V was clipped by 5 bases and J by 0 bases; unmatched bases: 8. CDR3 DNA: TGCAGTGCTTCAAGCGGGAGGGCCCCCAGCACAGATACGCAGTATTTT. This encodes CSASSGRAPSTDTQYF.

The rearrangement uses TRBV4-1 and TRBJ2-3; D not resolved. Trimming pared 1 base from V and 3 bases from J, leaving 11 bases between. Per the germline V gene, CDR1 is MGHRA and CDR2 is YSYEKL. The CDR3 totals 15 residues. The CDR3 loop reads CASSQGRPRTDTQYF. The CDR3 DNA sequence: TGCGCCAGCAGCCAAGGTCGGCCCCGTACAGATACGCAGTATTTT.

This clonotype turned up a few times. CDR3 coding DNA: TGCAGTGCTTCCACAAACTGGGTGGAGACCCAGTACTTC. Amino acids: CSASTNWVETQYF. The chain links TRBV20-1 to TRBJ2-5; D uncertain. This CDR3 contains 13 residues. Germline values: CDR1 DFQATT, CDR2 SNEGSKA (reference sequence). V gave up 5 bases and J gave up 5 bases, with 15 bases separating them.